This T cell receptor (beta chain) derives from a study of blood T cell repertoires in COVID-19. Overall study: Sample material is recorded as cDNA or gDNA derived from T cells, B-cell-depleted T cells, or PBMCs.

Methods used by the authors: From reference gene primer amplification, estimates of nucleated cell counts were derived. Here immunoSEQ multiplex PCR was the method, and the copy in TCRdb shows in-frame clones only, minus some. V, J and clone size were drawn from that table, and D and trimming were deduced from the DNA. The data show 45,000 to 55,000 clones, around 87% seen once. Per the germline V gene, CDR1 is SQVTM and CDR2 is ANQGSEA. J lost 0 bases, V lost 5 bases, and 7 bases had no gene match. The CDR3 loop spans 15 amino acids. J is TRBJ2-1 and V is TRBV29-1; 7 bases fit TRBD1. This clonotype was sampled from a man between 50 and 59 years old with active COVID-19. The sequenced sample consisted of peripheral blood. In DNA, the CDR3 is TGCAGCGTTAGGGACAGAGGTAGCTCCTACAATGAGCAGTTCTTC. Translated: CSVRDRGSSYNEQFF.